A single sample is the source of the 9 T cell receptor beta chains below, sequenced in a study of human T cells and chemical hapten exposure. This sample's time point: patch test 3, about 24 weeks after DPC sensitization. Specified treatment: therapeutic diphenylcyclopropenone sensitization with weekly scalp DPC. In TCRdb, the RACE reads were re-called with MiXCR into one record per CDR3 protein. The data show roughly 200,000 distinct CDR3 sequences, 24% seen once. Sequences were derived from whole blood, sampled in connection with sensitization to the hapten diphenylcyclopropenone (DPC). These receptors were taken from a woman aged 40-49 years with alopecia areata. Some clones in this sample may be carry-over from other donors' samples.

This clonotype was observed a handful of times. The chain links TRBV7-2 to TRBJ2-6; D is uncertain. The V end was cut by 7 bases, the J end by 2 bases, with 18 bases between. The CDR3 is made up of 17 amino acids. Germline assignment: CDR1 SGHTA and CDR2 FQGNSA. The CDR3 loop is CASTLVPAFPGANVLTF. CDR3 sequence (DNA): TGTGCCAGCACCCTCGTCCCAGCTTTCCCTGGGGCCAACGTCCTGACTTTC.

The rearrangement links TRBV7-7 to TRBJ2-5, with a tentative D call TRBD2 (8 bases). This CDR3 is 14 amino acids long. Per the germline V gene, CDR1 is SSHAT and CDR2 is FNYEAQ (reference sequence). Here the CDR3 DNA reads TGTGCTAGCGGGGTATCGACAGGGATAGAGACCCAGTACTTC. This sequence encodes CASGVSTGIETQYF. Based on the CDR3 plus reference TRBV7-7 and TRBJ2-5, the full variable domain is GAGVSQSPRYKVTKRGQDVTLRCDPISSHATLYWYQQALGQGPEFLTYFNYEAQPDKSGLPSDRFSAERPEGSISTLTIQRTEQRDSAMYRCASGVSTGIETQYFGPGTRLLVL.

This clonotype has just a few counts. This chain uses TRBV27 with TRBJ2-2; D might be TRBD2 (6 bases). Germline CDR1 and CDR2: MNHEY and SMNVEV (reference sequence). This CDR3 is 16 amino acids long. V was clipped by 1 base and J by 4 bases, with 13 bases between them. CDR3 sequence: CASSLLGDSGTGELFF. CDR3 DNA: TGTGCCAGCAGTTTATTGGGGGACTCAGGCACCGGGGAGCTGTTTTTT.

This rearrangement joins TRBV7-2 to TRBJ2-4; tentatively, D is TRBD1 or TRBD2 (5 bases each). The CDR3 consists of 15 residues. V was shortened by 5 bases and J by 8 bases, with 19 bases between the two germline ends. Germline V gives CDR1 SGHTA, CDR2 FQGNSA. The CDR3 reads CASSPRDDGRDIQYF. CDR3 in DNA: TGTGCCAGCAGCCCAAGGGACGACGGACGGGACATTCAGTACTTC.

The chain uses TRBV7-2 and TRBJ2-4; D is perhaps TRBD2 (5 bases). From germline, CDR1 is SGHTA and CDR2 FQGNSA. The CDR3 spans 14 residues. The ends were cut back, 5 bases at V and 3 bases at J, with 11 bases in the middle. The CDR3 sequence is CASSNSVGKNIQYF. The CDR3 DNA follows: TGTGCCAGCAGCAATAGCGTGGGCAAAAACATTCAGTACTTC.

The chain couples TRBV9 to TRBJ2-7, with D possibly matching TRBD2 (6 bases). Germline V CDR1 and CDR2: SGDLS, YYNGEE. V lost 5 bases to trimming and J lost 7 bases, with 10 bases between them. The CDR3 covers 11 residues. CDR3 loop: CASSRGGEQYF. The CDR3 nucleotides read TGTGCCAGCAGTCGGGGAGGTGAGCAGTACTTC. Full variable domain (rest looked up from reference TRBV9 and TRBJ2-7): DSGVTQTPKHLITATGQRVTLRCSPRSGDLSVYWYQQSLDQGLQFLIQYYNGEERAKGNILERFSAQQFPDLHSELNLSSLELGDSALYFCASSRGGEQYFGPGTRLTVT.

The V and J genes are TRBV28 and TRBJ1-2; TRBD1 matches 7 bases. V gave up 3 bases and J gave up 8 bases; unmatched junction bases: 6. Germline assignment: CDR1 MDHEN and CDR2 SYDVKM. This CDR3 has 13 amino acids. The CDR3 is CASSFRQGKGYTF. Written as DNA, the CDR3 is TGTGCCAGCAGTTTTCGACAGGGTAAAGGCTACACCTTC.

The chain has TRBV2 and TRBJ2-4, with D uncertain. Per germline, CDR1 SNHLY and CDR2 FYNNEI. Trimming pared 3 bases from V and 12 bases from J, leaving 12 bases between. This CDR3 region has 12 residues. CDR3 bases: TGTGCCAGCAGTGAGACGTCACCTACTCAGTACTTC. It is translated as CASSETSPTQYF.

This clonotype was counted a few times. V usage is TRBV6-1 and J usage is TRBJ1-4; D not certain. V dropped 1 base and J dropped 6 bases, with 12 bases sitting between them. This CDR3 contains 15 residues. Germline lookup yields CDR1 MNHNS and CDR2 SASEGT. The CDR3 protein is CASSEGGVGDEKLFF. The DNA for the CDR3 is TGTGCCAGCAGTGAAGGGGGAGTTGGGGATGAAAAACTGTTTTTT.